These 12 T cell receptor beta chains originate from one sample sequenced in a study of T-cell reconstitution after alpha-beta-depleted transplantation in children. Molecular barcoding with unique molecular identifiers was used for the TCRbeta library. Via MiXCR, TCRdb re-called the PCR reads, giving one row per CDR3 protein. The top ten hold less than 40% of the sample, which has a few hundred thousand distinct CDR3 sequences, 27% seen once. The sequences come from PBMCs, collected before TCRalphabeta/CD19-depleted stem cell transplant. These receptors were taken from a boy in the first two years of life with Wiskott-Aldrich syndrome, due to receive a stem cell transplant.

This clonotype was seen a few times. This chain links TRBV6-1 with TRBJ1-6; D remains ambiguous. The V end was cut by 4 bases, the J end by 7 bases, with 11 bases between. CDR1 MNHNS and CDR2 SASEGT come from the germline V gene. The CDR3 is made up of 14 amino acids. CDR3 protein: CASSGGRVNSPLHF. The CDR3 coding sequence is TGTGCCAGCAGTGGCGGACGGGTCAATTCACCCCTCCACTTT.

The table lists this clonotype with a few counts. J is TRBJ2-5 and V is TRBV18; 10 nucleotides agree with TRBD2. This CDR3 comprises 16 residues. Germline V gives CDR1 KGHSH, CDR2 LQKENI. The junction had 6 bases not matched to a gene; V was cut back by 2 bases and J by 3 bases. CDR3 region: CASSPFRGLAEETQYF. The CDR3 DNA reads TGTGCCAGCTCACCATTCCGCGGACTAGCGGAAGAGACCCAGTACTTC.

The J gene is TRBJ2-1, the V gene TRBV5-1; D gene ambiguous. Germline values: CDR1 SGHRS, CDR2 YFSETQ. This CDR3 has 13 amino acids. V dropped 5 bases and J dropped 0 bases, with 6 bases sitting between them. CDR3 in DNA: TGCGCCAGCAGGGAAGGCTCCTACAATGAGCAGTTCTTC. This encodes CASREGSYNEQFF. The variable domain in full, with the rest retrieved from reference TRBV5-1 and TRBJ2-1, is KAGVTQTPRYLIKTRGQQVTLSCSPISGHRSVSWYQQTPGQGLQFLFEYFSETQRNKGNFPGRFSGRQFSNSRSEMNVSTLELGDSALYLCASREGSYNEQFFGPGTRLTVL.

This chain connects TRBV9 to TRBJ2-7; 14 nucleotides match TRBD2. The CDR3 length is 15 residues. Germline values: CDR1 SGDLS, CDR2 YYNGEE. V was pared by 4 bases and J by 6 bases, with 6 bases of the junction left unmatched. The CDR3: CASSPGTSGSGEQYF. Written as DNA, the CDR3 is TGTGCCAGCAGCCCTGGGACTAGCGGGAGTGGCGAGCAGTACTTC.

This clonotype came up a few times. The chain joins TRBV5-1 to TRBJ2-1; possible D gene TRBD1, 5 bases. With 5 bases removed from V and 2 bases from J, the gap between germline ends came to 11 bases. The CDR3 runs 14 residues. Germline CDR1 and CDR2: SGHRS and YFSETQ. The CDR3 here is CASSWGPTYNEQFF. The DNA of the CDR3 is TGCGCCAGCAGTTGGGGCCCGACCTACAATGAGCAGTTCTTC.

The rearrangement uses TRBV12-3 or TRBV12-4 and TRBJ2-1; D might be TRBD2 (5 bases). V lost 3 bases and J 2 bases, leaving 11 bases between the germline ends. CDR3 length: 15 residues. This CDR3 reads CASSFISGTYNEQFF. CDR3 bases: TGTGCCAGCAGTTTTATCAGCGGAACCTACAATGAGCAGTTCTTC.

V and J are TRBV14 and TRBJ2-5; no definite D call. Trimming pared 0 bases from V and 1 base from J, leaving 12 bases between. Germline CDR1 is SGHDN and CDR2 is FVKESK. This CDR3 contains 16 residues. In DNA, the CDR3 is TGTGCCAGCAGCCAAGATCGGTTGCGCATCCAAGAGACCCAGTACTTC. Its protein product is CASSQDRLRIQETQYF.

The chain joins TRBV27 to TRBJ1-2; 7 nucleotides agree with TRBD1. Germline CDR1 MNHEY, CDR2 SMNVEV (reference sequence). The V gene end was trimmed by 6 bases and the J gene end by 0 bases; junction bases not matched to a gene: 7. The CDR3 runs to 15 residues. This CDR3 is CASRETGTANYGYTF. CDR3 DNA: TGTGCCAGCAGAGAAACCGGGACAGCTAACTATGGCTACACCTTC.

This chain uses TRBV20-1 with TRBJ2-3, with TRBD2 identical over 11 bases. Trimming took 0 bases from V and 2 from J; bases not matched to a gene: 7. The CDR3 contains 17 residues. Germline V gene lookup returns CDR1 DFQATT and CDR2 SNEGSKA (reference sequence). This chain's CDR3 is CSARDQGLAVSTDTQYF. CDR3 nucleotides: TGCAGTGCTAGAGATCAGGGACTAGCGGTATCCACAGATACGCAGTATTTT.

CDR3: CASSDRNLDKNIQYF. CDR3 DNA sequence: TGTGCCAGCAGTGACAGGAATCTAGACAAAAACATTCAGTACTTC. The chain couples TRBV2 to TRBJ2-4; D gene unclear. The CDR3 runs to 15 residues. Germline CDR1 and CDR2: SNHLY and FYNNEI. V dropped 3 bases and J dropped 3 bases, with 12 bases sitting between them.

This clonotype appeared a few times. The chain employs TRBV24-1 and TRBJ1-5; TRBD1 might be the D (6 bases). CDR3 size: 15 residues. Germline V gene lookup returns CDR1 KGHDR and CDR2 SFDVKD. V lost 4 bases and J lost 3, with 12 bases in between. CDR3 residues: CATSDPRGVNQPQHF. The CDR3 DNA sequence: TGTGCCACCAGTGACCCGAGGGGGGTCAATCAGCCCCAGCATTTT.

The CDR3 DNA reads as TGTGCCAGCAGCCCGAGTCAGGGCGGCCCCGACAATGAGCAGTTCTTC. It yields the protein CASSPSQGGPDNEQFF. The chain is built from TRBV11-2 and TRBJ2-1, with a tentative D call TRBD1 (5 bases). The V end was cut by 5 bases, the J end by 5 bases, with 19 bases between. The CDR3 sequence is 16 residues long. The germline gives CDR1 SGHAT, CDR2 FQNNGV.